The 10 T cell receptor beta chains below all came from one sample that was sequenced in a study of cytomegalovirus exposure and HLA in healthy donors. The study ran its PCR with 60 Vbeta and 13 Jbeta primers. Generated by immunoSEQ multiplex PCR, the TCRdb table keeps only in-frame clones and is missing some. This table has 160,000 or so clones, roughly 73% appearing once. The sequencing input was PBMCs. The receptor set was obtained from a young woman in good health and CMV-seronegative.

J is TRBJ2-7 and V is TRBV5-1; D gene unclear. The CDR3 is 13 residues long. Per the germline V gene, CDR1 is SGHRS and CDR2 is YFSETQ. V was pared by 4 bases and J by 0 bases, with 8 bases between. DNA for the CDR3: TGCGCCAGCAGCACAGACGGCTCCTACGAGCAGTACTTC. It yields the protein CASSTDGSYEQYF.

Comment on this clone: The junction departs from germline at one end; a sequencing error may be responsible. V and J are TRBV2 and TRBJ1-4; 9 nucleotides agree with TRBD1. Per the germline V gene, CDR1 is SNHLY and CDR2 is FYNNEI. The CDR3 sequence is 15 residues long. CDR3 nucleotide sequence: TGTGCCAGCAGTGAACCCGTTACTCGACAGGGGGGTTATTATTTT. This codes for CASSEPVTRQGGYYF.

The chain employs TRBV6-6 and TRBJ1-5; D gene ambiguous. This CDR3 is 13 amino acids long. Germline values: CDR1 MNHNY, CDR2 SVGAGI (reference sequence). Trimming left V 6 bases short and J 0 bases short, with 6 bases between. The CDR3: CASSPDSNQPQHF. The CDR3 region has the DNA TGTGCCAGCAGCCCAGATAGCAATCAGCCCCAGCATTTT.

This rearrangement joins TRBV5-1 to TRBJ1-3; perhaps TRBD1 as D (6 bases). Germline CDR1 and CDR2: SGHRS and YFSETQ. This CDR3 spans 16 amino acids. V was clipped by 3 bases and J by 0 bases, with 13 bases between them. CDR3 coding DNA: TGCGCCAGCAGCTGGGGGGGCTCAGACTCTGGAAACACCATATATTTT. Translated, it gives CASSWGGSDSGNTIYF.

This chain uses TRBV28 with TRBJ2-1; TRBD2 aligns across 12 bases. This CDR3 has 20 amino acids. The V gene end was trimmed by 5 bases and the J gene end by 9 bases; junction bases not matched to a gene: 23. Germline-derived CDR1 and CDR2 are MDHEN and SYDVKM. The CDR3 DNA is TGTGCCAGCAGTCTGCTCCCCCCTCTAGCGGGGGGGCTGTCCCAGAGTGAGCAGTTCTTC. Amino acid sequence: CASSLLPPLAGGLSQSEQFF.

The chain carries TRBV5-4 and TRBJ1-1; D is possibly TRBD1 (6 bases). The CDR3 covers 16 residues. Germline V gives CDR1 SGHNT, CDR2 YYREEE (reference sequence). V lost 3 bases and J lost 1, with 16 bases in between. The CDR3: CASSSPNRVRNTEAFF. DNA for the CDR3: TGTGCCAGCAGCTCACCGAACAGGGTTAGGAACACTGAAGCTTTCTTT.

The rearrangement uses TRBV28 and TRBJ1-1, with 10 bases that match TRBD1. With V trimmed by 6 bases and J by 10 bases, 11 bases remained unmatched. CDR3 size: 14 residues. Germline CDR1 and CDR2: MDHEN and SYDVKM. The CDR3 protein is CASSRNYGDRGAFF. DNA of the CDR3: TGTGCCAGCAGCCGTAACTATGGGGACAGGGGAGCTTTCTTT.

This clone was seen a single time. The chain recombines TRBV18 with TRBJ1-1; a possible D gene is TRBD1 (6 bases). This CDR3 has 17 residues. From germline, CDR1 is KGHSH and CDR2 LQKENI. V was pared by 1 base and J by 0 bases, with 15 bases between. The CDR3 loop is CASSPLRPGDLNTEAFF. The CDR3 DNA is TGTGCCAGCTCACCACTAAGGCCAGGGGACCTGAACACTGAAGCTTTCTTT.

The chain has TRBV7-9 and TRBJ2-7, with D tentatively TRBD1 (5 bases). The length of the CDR3 is 14 residues. V lost 6 bases, J lost 0 bases, and 12 bases lay in between. From germline, CDR1 is SEHNR and CDR2 FQNEAQ (reference sequence). CDR3 in DNA: TGTGCCAGCAGGACCCAGGGAAACTCCTACGAGCAGTACTTC. Protein sequence: CASRTQGNSYEQYF.

The chain joins TRBV2 to TRBJ2-7; tentatively, D is TRBD2 (5 bases). The CDR3 is 15 amino acids. Germline CDR1 and CDR2: SNHLY and FYNNEI. The V end lost 7 bases, the J end lost 1 base, and 17 bases lay between the germline ends. The CDR3 nucleotides are TGTGCCAGCAAAGAATCCGGGATCCCATCCTACGAGCAGTACTTC. Translated, it gives CASKESGIPSYEQYF. The variable domain in full, with the rest retrieved from reference TRBV2 and TRBJ2-7, is EPEVTQTPSHQVTQMGQEVILRCVPISNHLYFYWYRQILGQKVEFLVSFYNNEISEKSEIFDDQFSVERPDGSNFTLKIRSTKLEDSAMYFCASKESGIPSYEQYFGPGTRLTVT.